Each of the 3 T cell receptor beta chains below was sequenced from the same sample in a study of CD8+CD57+ T cells in acquired aplastic anemia. Profiling of TCR beta VDJ combinations and CDR3 sequences used genomic DNA as template. TCRdb re-derived calls from the reads in MiXCR, one entry per CDR3 protein. Altogether some 130,000 distinct CDR3 sequences are present, 48% being singletons, with the ten largest covering 2% to 3%. The sample comprised sorted CD4+, CD8+, or CD8+CD57+ T cells (not recorded which) from PBMCs. These receptor sequences come from a human donor in good health, serving as a control.

This clonotype was detected ten times or more. J is TRBJ1-2 and V is TRBV19, with TRBD1 identical over 7 bases. The CDR3 is 13 residues long. Germline CDR1 is LNHDA and CDR2 is SQIVND (reference sequence). J was trimmed by 7 bases and V by 1 base; bases with no gene match: 3. The CDR3 sequence is CASSIAGGTGYTF. DNA of the CDR3: TGTGCCAGTAGTATAGCAGGGGGAACTGGCTACACCTTC.

V gene TRBV25-1 combines with J gene TRBJ1-6, with D tentatively TRBD1 (6 bases). V dropped 7 bases and J dropped 7 bases, with 14 bases sitting between them. Per the germline V gene, CDR1 is MGHDK and CDR2 is SYGVNS. This CDR3 spans 14 amino acids. The CDR3 protein is CASISGGGNSPLHF. The CDR3 DNA reads TGTGCCAGCATTTCTGGGGGCGGAAATTCACCCCTCCACTTT.

This clonotype was observed at least ten times. This chain connects TRBV13 to TRBJ2-7, with TRBD2 identical over 10 bases. V dropped 5 bases and J dropped 2; count of bases not matched to a gene: 6. This CDR3 region has 15 residues. Per germline, CDR1 PRHDT and CDR2 FYEKMQ (reference sequence). The CDR3 region is CASSVLAGATYEQYF. For the CDR3, the DNA is TGTGCCAGCAGCGTCCTAGCGGGGGCTACCTACGAGCAGTACTTC. Full variable domain (remainder filled in from reference TRBV13 and TRBJ2-7): AAGVIQSPRHLIKEKRETATLKCYPIPRHDTVYWYQQGPGQDPQFLISFYEKMQSDKGSIPDRFSAQQFSDYHSELNMSSLELGDSALYFCASSVLAGATYEQYFGPGTRLTVT.